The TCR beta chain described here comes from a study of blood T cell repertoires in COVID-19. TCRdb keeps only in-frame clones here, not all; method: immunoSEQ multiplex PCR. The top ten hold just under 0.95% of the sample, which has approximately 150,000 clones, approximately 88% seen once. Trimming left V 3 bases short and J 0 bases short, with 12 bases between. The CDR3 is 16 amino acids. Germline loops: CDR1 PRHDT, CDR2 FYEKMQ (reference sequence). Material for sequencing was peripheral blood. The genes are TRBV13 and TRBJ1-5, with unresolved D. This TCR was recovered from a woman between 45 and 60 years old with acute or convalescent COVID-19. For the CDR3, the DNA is TGTGCCAGCAGCTTTGGCCGGAGACCTAGCAATCAGCCCCAGCATTTT. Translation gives CASSFGRRPSNQPQHF.